The text below deals with one TCR beta chain. The CDR3 has 12 residues. Germline V lookup: CDR1 SGHVS, CDR2 FNYEAQ. V was pared by 5 bases and J by 8 bases, with 4 bases of the junction left unmatched. This sample was included in a study of T cell changes during pregnancy in multiple sclerosis. Generated by immunoSEQ multiplex PCR, the TCRdb table keeps only in-frame clones and is missing some. Here the sample spans fewer than 55,000 clones, around 90% being singletons. The chain has TRBV7-6 and TRBJ2-3; TRBD2 matches 7 bases. The sequences come from CD8+ T cells from peripheral blood mononuclear cells, collected after pregnancy. The sequence was obtained from a female donor in good health, enrolled as a control in a pregnancy study. This chain's CDR3 is CASSHSGGTQYF. The DNA of the CDR3 is TGTGCCAGCAGCCATTCGGGGGGTACGCAGTATTTT.